These T cell receptor beta chains were read from a single sample in a study of T cells after yellow fever vaccination. TCRdb reprocessed the 5' RACE reads with MiXCR, giving one entry per CDR3 protein. The sample has about 46,000 distinct CDR3 sequences, around 6.5% seen once. The material sequenced was PBMCs, either bulk or a sorted T-cell subset (CD4+, CD8+, memory, or dextramer-sorted; not recorded which), taken 45 days after the yellow fever booster vaccination. Receptor source: a man in his thirties or forties who received the YFV17D yellow fever vaccine. CDR3s include the opening cysteine and the closing phenylalanine or tryptophan. The order of the fields is V gene, D gene, J gene, clone size, CDR3 protein, CDR3 DNA. A D gene is named only where the DNA matches it firmly. Not all rows give a size; the values are once, few, many and, for expanded clones, a class.

TRBV20-1,NA,TRBJ2-3,few,CSARDRLGTDTQYF,TGCAGTGCTAGAGACAGATTGGGCACAGATACGCAGTATTTT
TRBV19,NA,TRBJ2-5,NA,CATSPSETETQYF,TGTGCCACCTCCCCTTCGGAAACAGAGACCCAGTACTTC
TRBV20-1,TRBD2,TRBJ2-7,many,CSAGLAVSDF,TGCAGTGCGGGACTAGCGGTATCAGACTTC
TRBV10-1,TRBD1,TRBJ1-6,NA,CASSGTGGEPLHF,TGCGCCAGCAGTGGGACAGGGGGCGAACCCCTCCACTTT
TRBV25-1,NA,TRBJ2-7,NA,CASRRTGPLDEQYF,TGTGCCAGCAGACGAACAGGGCCCCTCGACGAGCAGTACTTC
TRBV20-1,TRBD1,TRBJ2-5,few,CSASPGQGVFETQYF,TGCAGTGCTAGCCCGGGACAGGGGGTTTTTGAGACCCAGTACTTC
TRBV4-1,NA,TRBJ2-7,many,CASSQGPTVSYEQYF,TGCGCCAGCAGCCAGGGCCCAACGGTCTCCTACGAGCAGTACTTC
TRBV12-3/TRBV12-4,NA,TRBJ2-2,few,CASSRSTVLYTGELFF,TGTGCCAGCAGCCGATCCACAGTGCTCTACACCGGGGAGCTGTTTTTT
TRBV6-1,NA,TRBJ2-7,many,CASSHDGTTYEQYF,TGTGCCAGCAGCCATGACGGCACGACCTACGAGCAGTACTTC
TRBV7-9,NA,TRBJ1-5,NA,CASSSGGRRDQPQHF,TGTGCCAGCAGCTCAGGAGGGAGGAGGGATCAGCCCCAGCATTTT
TRBV25-1,NA,TRBJ2-5,NA,CASGETQYF,TGTGCCAGCGGGGAGACCCAGTACTTC
TRBV10-3,TRBD1,TRBJ1-6,many,CAISEGGQGASPLHF,TGTGCCATCAGTGAAGGCGGACAGGGGGCCTCACCCCTCCACTTT
TRBV30,NA,TRBJ2-6,NA,CAWFGAGANVLTF,TGTGCCTGGTTCGGGGCTGGGGCCAACGTCCTGACTTTC
TRBV11-2,NA,TRBJ2-7,NA,CASTRVSSYEQYF,TGTGCCAGCACCAGAGTAAGCTCCTACGAGCAGTACTTC
TRBV9,NA,TRBJ1-2,many,CASSDRWGLENYGYTF,TGTGCCAGCAGCGATCGATGGGGGCTAGAAAACTATGGCTACACCTTC
TRBV5-1,TRBD1,TRBJ1-2,NA,CASSLRRTGFGYGYTF,TGCGCCAGCAGCCTCAGACGGACAGGGTTCGGGTATGGCTACACCTTC
TRBV20-1,TRBD1,TRBJ1-4,few,CSARTGHEKLFF,TGCAGTGCTAGGACAGGGCACGAAAAACTGTTTTTT
TRBV11-2,NA,TRBJ1-2,many,CASSSGAGRNYGYTF,TGTGCCAGCAGCTCGGGGGCAGGGAGGAACTATGGCTACACCTTC
TRBV29-1,TRBD1,TRBJ2-1,many,CSVVGDRNYNEQFF,TGCAGCGTTGTGGGGGACAGGAACTACAATGAGCAGTTCTTC
TRBV20-1,TRBD1,TRBJ1-5,NA,CSARTGARQPQHF,TGCAGTGCTAGAACAGGGGCAAGGCAGCCCCAGCATTTT
TRBV3-1,NA,TRBJ1-1,NA,CASSQGFRGYTEAFF,TGTGCCAGCAGCCAAGGCTTTAGGGGTTACACTGAAGCTTTCTTT
TRBV20-1,TRBD1,TRBJ2-3,many,CSAPDRGVRGADTQYF,TGCAGTGCCCCCGACAGGGGAGTACGTGGTGCAGATACGCAGTATTTT
TRBV20-1,TRBD2,TRBJ2-7,once,CCATSGTSGMQSYEQYF,TGCTGTGCCACTTCCGGAACTAGCGGGATGCAAAGCTACGAGCAGTACTTC
TRBV5-5,TRBD1,TRBJ2-7,many,CASSVLGQGAVEQYF,TGTGCCAGCAGCGTCCTCGGGCAGGGGGCGGTCGAGCAGTACTTC
TRBV10-3,TRBD2,TRBJ2-3,NA,CAISGAGGEGTQYF,TGTGCCATCAGTGGAGCGGGAGGGGAAGGTACGCAGTATTTT
TRBV11-2,NA,TRBJ2-7,few,CASKTYPRTSYEQYF,TGTGCCAGCAAGACCTACCCCAGAACCTCCTACGAGCAGTACTTC
TRBV6-2/TRBV6-3,NA,TRBJ1-5,few,CASSYSASNQPQHF,TGTGCCAGCAGTTACTCCGCCTCCAATCAGCCCCAGCATTTT
TRBV7-2,TRBD2,TRBJ2-5,NA,CASSRGRAGETQYF,TGTGCCAGCAGTCGCGGGAGGGCCGGGGAGACCCAGTACTTC
TRBV6-5,NA,TRBJ2-3,few,CASRPTPPWGDTQYF,TGTGCCAGCAGACCGACTCCACCGTGGGGAGATACGCAGTATTTT
TRBV4-1,NA,TRBJ1-2,NA,CASSQDLGLGSYGYTF,TGCGCCAGCAGCCAAGATCTGGGATTAGGCAGCTATGGCTACACCTTC
TRBV11-1,TRBD2,TRBJ2-5,many,CASSQGGASGRSIETQYF,TGTGCCAGCAGCCAAGGAGGGGCTAGCGGGAGGTCCATAGAGACCCAGTACTTC
TRBV2,NA,TRBJ2-7,few,CASSVGGYEQYF,TGTGCCAGCAGTGTGGGTGGTTACGAGCAGTACTTC
TRBV28,TRBD1,TRBJ2-7,many,CASRPRDRGWYEQYF,TGTGCCAGCAGGCCCCGGGACAGGGGATGGTACGAGCAGTACTTC
TRBV3-1,NA,TRBJ2-7,few,CASSKVVGYEQYF,TGTGCCAGCAGCAAAGTGGTAGGCTACGAGCAGTACTTC
TRBV20-1,TRBD2,TRBJ2-2,many,CSARGFLAGYTGELFF,TGCAGTGCCAGGGGCTTTCTAGCGGGTTACACCGGGGAGCTGTTTTTT
TRBV5-1,NA,TRBJ2-7,many,CASSLDALGSYEQYF,TGCGCCAGCAGCTTGGACGCTCTTGGTTCCTACGAGCAGTACTTC
TRBV5-4,NA,TRBJ1-5,many,CASSLYGGCDQPQHF,TGTGCCAGCAGCCTTTATGGAGGGTGCGATCAGCCCCAGCATTTT
TRBV2,NA,TRBJ1-4,NA,CASSEGSFEKLFF,TGTGCCAGCAGTGAGGGGTCATTCGAAAAACTGTTTTTT
TRBV5-1,NA,TRBJ2-7,NA,CASSSQGYSSYEQYF,TGCGCCAGCAGCTCTCAGGGATATAGCTCCTACGAGCAGTACTTC
TRBV7-8,NA,TRBJ2-4,many,CASSENQGGDIQYF,TGTGCCAGCAGCGAAAACCAGGGGGGGGACATTCAGTACTTC
TRBV27,NA,TRBJ2-5,many,CATLREQAEETQYF,TGTGCCACCCTGAGGGAACAAGCTGAAGAGACCCAGTACTTC
TRBV7-9,TRBD1,TRBJ2-3,few,CASSQQRQGPTDTQYF,TGTGCCAGCAGCCAGCAAAGACAGGGACCCACAGATACGCAGTATTTT
TRBV7-2,NA,TRBJ2-7,many,CASSEQGYEQYF,TGTGCCAGCAGTGAACAGGGCTACGAGCAGTACTTC
TRBV12-3/TRBV12-4,NA,TRBJ2-4,many,CASSLMSLAKNIQYF,TGTGCCAGCAGTTTAATGTCTCTAGCCAAAAACATTCAGTACTTC
TRBV20-1,TRBD2,TRBJ2-7,NA,CSARAELGTSLYEQYF,TGCAGTGCTAGAGCAGAACTCGGGACTAGCCTCTACGAGCAGTACTTC